The entry below gives a single T cell receptor beta chain sequence along with its context. This record belongs to a study of technical replicates of blood from a handful of donors. Germline values: CDR1 LNHDA, CDR2 SQIVND (reference sequence). This CDR3 region has 15 residues. V was trimmed by 7 bases and J by 4 bases, leaving 19 bases between them. The method was immunoSEQ multiplex PCR; TCRdb's version includes in-frame clones alone and lacks a portion of them. The sample records more than 65,000 clones, roughly 94% being singletons. The source is a human donor in good health. The V gene is TRBV19, the J gene TRBJ1-1, with D unresolved. Sequencing was done on a sample of T cells isolated from PBMCs. CDR3: CASTPPGRSRTEAFF. In nucleotides, the CDR3 is TGTGCCAGTACTCCCCCCGGGAGGTCCCGCACTGAAGCTTTCTTT.